This T cell receptor beta chain comes out of a study of blood T cells in healthy people across ages. Whole-study findings and limits: Strong correlation linked observed beta diversity and percent naive T cells.

V shed 8 bases and J shed 2 bases, with 10 bases lying between them. The CDR3 spans 12 residues. The individuals who served as donors were healthy Caucasians living in Russia, aged about 6 to 100. For this clonotype: Its antigen is undetermined.

Then a second PCR, running about 7 to 11 cycles, was carried out with a sample-barcoded 5' primer and a J-beta primer mix. Using its own MiXCR run on the 5' RACE reads, TCRdb lists one record per CDR3 protein. Of approximately 960,000 distinct CDR3 sequences detected, roughly 29% appear once; the ten largest clones hold roughly a tenth. These data also featured in a second study, about T cells of mothers and their children. That report notes: Related mother-child pairs shared marginally more repertoire than unrelated pairs, though not significantly.

The TCR originated in a woman aged 40 to 50 in good health. The sequenced sample was blood. The chain has TRBV12-3 or TRBV12-4 and TRBJ2-7; no definite D call. The CDR3 nucleotides are TGTGCCAGCGGTCTTGGGGCCTACGAGCAGTACTTC. It specifies CASGLGAYEQYF.